Sequencing of this TCR beta chain was carried out in a study of regulatory T cells in long-lasting Graves disease (dated by TCRdb to the early 2020s). Notes on the research overall: Patients with newly diagnosed Graves' disease had been on antithyroid drugs for under 3 months. Patients with persistent Graves' disease were compared with patients with newly diagnosed Graves' disease using TCR sequencing and RNA sequencing of peripheral blood. The study was conducted in China and was registered as a clinical trial. A total of 35 or so samples underwent TCR sequencing: about 13 from persistent and approximately 20 from newly diagnosed Graves' disease patients.

The study at large found these results: Sequencing and analysis were restricted to the TCR beta chain. The study examined only peripheral blood because the primary lesion, thyroid tissue, could not be accessed. As a limitation, the authors acknowledged that the small sample size may reduce accuracy. Persistent Graves' disease patients showed lower TCR Shannon entropy and fewer highly expanded clones than newly diagnosed patients, suggesting clonal expansion. TRBV28, TRBJ1-2 and TRBJ2-5 were preferentially used in persistent disease, while TRBV20-1 and TRBJ2-1 were favored in newly diagnosed disease. Patients with persistent disease shared more public clonotypes (around 3,000) than newly diagnosed patients did (around 930).

Preparation of the library involved multiplex PCR. Instrument used: Illumina HiSeq 4000. TCR beta libraries were built with iRepertoire HTBI primers and Arm-PCR amplification of CDR3 regions. Gel purification was performed on PCR products prior to sequencing. The study's own analysis went as follows. A total of roughly 58 TRBV and some 15 TRBJ segments were identified across samples and were used for gene usage analysis of CDR3 amino acid clonotypes. Filtered high-quality paired reads were merged into contigs using COPE and FqMerger. BLAST was used to align contigs to the IMGT TRBV, TRBD and TRBJ reference genes, and CDR3 was defined following IMGT. Any clonotype with a frequency above 0.1% was counted as a highly expanded clone. Repertoire diversity was measured by Shannon entropy, and V-J evenness by the Gini coefficient. A clonotype found in more than one individual was treated as public. TCRdb reprocessed the public reads (quality trimming at Q25 with fastp, clone calling with MiXCR) and kept in-frame beta chains. A single entry per CDR3 protein holds the most common genes and DNA from its merged rows. It is TCRdb's table, rather than the study itself, that gives the V and J calls and clone size. This sample has more than 300,000 distinct CDR3 sequences in its table, and under 20% of those were observed once. 20% of the sample comes from the top ten.

The time point label, read with the paper, signifies: newly diagnosed GD, antithyroid drugs for less than 3 months. For both TCR sequencing and RNA sequencing, RNA was extracted from PBMCs using TRIzol. The diagnosis of Graves' disease followed American Thyroid Association guidelines. Recruitment of patients was carried out at an endocrinology department in Xi'an, China. From each patient, approximately 9.9 milliliters of peripheral blood was collected into an EDTA anticoagulant tube. Ficoll Paque Plus density gradient separation was used to isolate PBMCs, and no further T cell sorting was done. An Agilent 2100 Bioanalyzer and agarose gel were used to check RNA quality, and a NanoDrop 2000 was used to measure RNA concentration. The germline V gene (reference sequence) supplies CDR1 DFQATT and CDR2 SNEGSKA. V gives up 6 bases and J gives up 1 base, and the segment between their germline ends measures 10 bases. Inclusive of the bounding cysteine and phenylalanine, the CDR3 is 13 residues long. The retained sequence is limited to the CDR3, 39 bases, with the frame set at the first base.

Note on this clonotype: Its binding antigen is unknown. No clone much larger than this one lies a single base away; base qualities are absent.

The same sample was also studied in work on T cells in Graves' hyperthyroidism and ophthalmopathy. That second publication adds: Graves' hyperthyroidism was defined as stable when no progression to ophthalmopathy occurred over 18 months of follow-up. Hyperthyroidism patients were aged 18 to 65 years and newly diagnosed, with disease duration of less than 2 months. Patients with uncontrolled infections, other autoimmune diseases, pregnancy or lactation were excluded. Clinical symptoms, serum thyroxine and TRAb, thyroid ultrasound, and orbital computed tomography formed the basis for the diagnoses. For the first round of RT-PCR on the TCR CDR3, the HTBI primer set was used together with the Qiagen OneStep RT-PCR kit. Blood samples also contained most of the expanded thyroid clonotypes (frequency above 0.001), which suggests that blood repertoires may reflect thyroid immune responses. A 13 V-J signature model separated ophthalmopathy from stable hyperthyroidism, with 87.88% sensitivity and roughly 81% specificity in cross-validation and 80%/75% in testing. In validation, the model predicted progression to ophthalmopathy with roughly 66% sensitivity and around 72% specificity, a median of approximately 6.7 months before onset. TCR V-J signatures able to tell the groups apart were searched for in a discovery cohort of about a hundred patients, of whom more than 40 had Graves' ophthalmopathy and about 60 had stable Graves' hyperthyroidism. Prospective prediction of ophthalmopathy was tested in an independent validation cohort consisting of 18 to 20 hyperthyroidism patients and some 15 patients who later progressed to ophthalmopathy. The 85 to 100 discovery patients were randomly split 7:3 into training and test sets. In about 6 Graves' hyperthyroidism patients, the study also compared T-cell repertoires from thyroid tissue with T-cell repertoires from blood. After blood sampling, hyperthyroidism patients were treated with methimazole at a starting dose of 30 mg daily, and ophthalmopathy patients were treated with high-dose intravenous methylprednisolone. The libraries were constructed in a second round of multiplex PCR and then size-selected and purified. Libraries were sequenced paired-end with 100 bp reads on an Illumina HiSeq2000. Raw data were processed with SOAPnuke, discarding reads with adapters, uncalled bases, mean Phred below 15, or no exact constant-primer or identifier match. COPE v1.2.5 was used to merge high-quality paired reads, and clonotypes were defined as unique nucleotide sequences. MiTCR v1.1 was used to align the clonotypes against IMGT TRBV, TRBD and TRBJ reference segments. The analysis was restricted to V-J combinations with a frequency above 0.0001, which together covered 99% to 99.2% of the repertoires. The TCS score was defined as F50 (clonal expansion) divided by E x V (chaos), with BLOSUM62-based TCRdist calculated between CDR3 peptides within each V-J. Welch's t-statistics and random forest reduced 500 to 650 V-J features to 13, which were used in a naive Bayes classifier (R e1071). Sample size was not statistically predetermined, and blinding of investigators to group allocation was not performed. According to the paper, TCR Vbeta CDR3 sequencing was carried out on 135 peripheral blood samples, which came from fewer than 50 ophthalmopathy, 75 or so hyperthyroidism and around 17 progressor patients.

This chain joins TRBV20-1 to TRBJ1-3; the D gene is unclear. The specimen was peripheral blood mononuclear cells (PBMCs), collected at new diagnosis, from a patient treated with antithyroid drugs. The clonotype originates from a woman aged 18-29 years with Graves disease. Donor details come from another sample of the same person, matched by shared clones. Here the CDR3 is given as CSAPEGSGNTIYF. The DNA sequence is as follows: TGCAGTGCCCCTGAAGGGTCTGGAAACACCATATATTTT.